Following are 21 T cell receptor beta chains from one sample sequenced in a study of CD8 T cells in ankylosing spondylitis. Their antigens are not known. Points from the study as a whole: In ankylosing spondylitis blood, a motif of eight highly homologous TCR beta variants appeared characteristic.

TCRdb processed the 5' RACE reads anew with MiXCR; each CDR3 protein has one entry. Of about 390,000 distinct CDR3 sequences detected, around 24% appear once; the ten largest clones hold about 17%. Sequencing was done on a sample of blood, either unsorted or a sorted T cell fraction (not recorded which). The receptors derive from a male donor with ankylosing spondylitis.

This sequence joins TRBV5-1 and TRBJ2-7, with 8 positions matching TRBD2. CDR3 length: 15 amino acids. Germline V CDR1 and CDR2: SGHRS, YFSETQ. The V and J ends lost 0 bases and 5 bases, in that order; junction bases with no gene match: 7. CDR3 DNA: TGCGCCAGCAGCTTGGAATTAGCGGGATTTAACGAGCAGTACTTC. Encoded protein: CASSLELAGFNEQYF.

This clonotype was seen a handful of times. The chain is built from TRBV28 and TRBJ2-1; the match to TRBD2 covers 9 bases. Germline CDR1 MDHEN, CDR2 SYDVKM. The trim removed 5 bases at V and 1 base at J, leaving 6 bases unmatched. The CDR3 is made up of 16 amino acids. The CDR3 loop reads CASSAGLAGSYNEQFF. CDR3 in DNA: TGTGCCAGCAGTGCGGGACTAGCTGGTTCCTACAATGAGCAGTTCTTC.

This clonotype occurred a few times. The rearrangement uses TRBV4-1 and TRBJ2-5; TRBD2 aligns across 13 bases. CDR1 and CDR2 from the germline V gene are MGHRA and YSYEKL. V dropped 4 bases and J dropped 5; count of bases not matched to a gene: 4. The CDR3 is 15 residues long. The CDR3 here is CASSPRTSGSETQYF. CDR3 coding DNA: TGCGCCAGCAGCCCCAGGACTAGCGGGAGCGAGACCCAGTACTTC.

This chain connects TRBV4-1 to TRBJ2-1; D possibly matches TRBD1 or TRBD2 (5 bases each). Between the trimmed V and J ends, which lost 0 bases and 6 bases, there was a span of 18 bases. This CDR3 region has 17 residues. CDR1 is MGHRA, CDR2 YSYEKL, per germline. CDR3 region: CASSQDSATGAGNEQFF. CDR3 coding DNA: TGCGCCAGCAGCCAAGATAGCGCTACAGGCGCAGGCAATGAGCAGTTCTTC.

CDR3 nucleotide sequence: TGCGCCAGCAGCTTGGACGGCCGTAGCTCTGGGGCCAACGTCCTGACTTTC. Protein product: CASSLDGRSSGANVLTF. The chain has TRBV5-1 and TRBJ2-6; D uncertain. The CDR3 runs 17 residues. Germline CDR1 is SGHRS and CDR2 is YFSETQ. The germline V and J ends were trimmed by 0 bases and 0 bases, with 10 bases remaining between them.

J is TRBJ1-3 and V is TRBV4-1; no clear D gene. This CDR3 has 15 amino acids. The V end was cut by 1 base, the J end by 6 bases, with 13 bases between. Germline CDR1 reads MGHRA; CDR2 reads YSYEKL. This chain's CDR3 is CASSQGHTGLNTIYF. The CDR3, as DNA: TGCGCCAGCAGCCAAGGCCACACCGGACTAAACACCATATATTTT.

The genes are TRBV6-1 and TRBJ2-6; maybe TRBD2 (5 bases). CDR3 size: 16 residues. Trimming removed 1 base from V and 1 base from J, with 8 bases in between. Germline V gives CDR1 MNHNS, CDR2 SASEGT. The CDR3 DNA sequence: TGTGCCAGCAGTGAAGGACCGGGATCTGGGGCCAACGTCCTGACTTTC. Protein product: CASSEGPGSGANVLTF.

A few counts support this clonotype. The rearrangement joins TRBV5-1 to TRBJ2-3; TRBD2 matches 7 bases. The CDR3 runs to 16 residues. In germline, CDR1 is SGHRS, CDR2 YFSETQ. V lost 2 bases and J lost 2; bases outside the gene matches: 8. This CDR3 is CASSLRASGFTDTQYF. In nucleotides, the CDR3 is TGCGCCAGCAGCTTAAGGGCTAGCGGATTCACAGATACGCAGTATTTT.

The chain couples TRBV10-3 to TRBJ1-1; D might be TRBD1 (5 bases). Per germline, CDR1 ENHRY and CDR2 SYGVKD. The CDR3 length is 12 residues. V gave up 6 bases and J gave up 8 bases, with 13 bases separating them. CDR3 loop: CAISSQGSEAFF. The CDR3, as DNA: TGTGCCATCAGCAGTCAGGGTTCCGAAGCTTTCTTT.

The CDR3 here is CASSLGGQIAKNIQYF. CDR3 DNA: TGTGCCAGCAGTTTAGGGGGCCAGATAGCCAAAAACATTCAGTACTTC. The chain couples TRBV12-3 or TRBV12-4 to TRBJ2-4, with a weak D call TRBD1 (5 bases). The CDR3 loop spans 16 amino acids. Trimming removed 1 base from V and 0 bases from J, with 10 bases in between.

This clonotype has at least ten counts. The chain couples TRBV20-1 to TRBJ1-1, with D uncertain. The germline gives CDR1 DFQATT, CDR2 SNEGSKA (reference sequence). The V and J ends lost 6 bases and 0 bases respectively, with 11 bases between them. CDR3 size: 13 residues. The CDR3 here is CSASGRVNTEAFF. The DNA for the CDR3 is TGCAGTGCATCGGGTCGGGTGAACACTGAAGCTTTCTTT.

The chain joins TRBV27 to TRBJ2-2, with D perhaps matching TRBD2 (5 bases). Trimming shortened V by 4 bases and J by 0 bases, and 9 bases separated the two germline ends. Germline values: CDR1 MNHEY, CDR2 SMNVEV (reference sequence). The CDR3 loop spans 15 amino acids. This CDR3 is CASSSWTANTGELFF. The CDR3 DNA sequence: TGTGCCAGCAGTTCGTGGACTGCGAACACCGGGGAGCTGTTTTTT.

This clonotype was seen a few times. The chain has TRBV24-1 and TRBJ2-1; TRBD2 agrees at 14 bases. This CDR3 is built from 19 residues. J was trimmed by 3 bases and V by 7 bases; bases with no gene match: 13. Germline V gene data show CDR1 as KGHDR and CDR2 as SFDVKD. The CDR3: CATSGPQGLAGDIYNEQFF. CDR3 bases: TGTGCCACCAGCGGGCCGCAGGGACTAGCGGGAGACATCTACAATGAGCAGTTCTTC.

This clonotype was seen a handful of times. The V and J genes are TRBV16 and TRBJ1-1, with a tentative D call TRBD1 (6 bases). Germline values: CDR1 KGHSY, CDR2 FQNENV. V dropped 2 bases and J dropped 0 bases, with 7 bases sitting between them. The CDR3 sequence is 14 residues long. In DNA form, the CDR3 reads TGTGCCAGCAGCCAACGACAGGTGAACACTGAAGCTTTCTTT. It yields the protein CASSQRQVNTEAFF.

This clonotype has only a few counts. This sequence joins TRBV5-1 and TRBJ1-6; no firm D call. The V gene's germline CDR1 is SGHRS and CDR2 YFSETQ. Trimming cost V 0 bases and J 1 base, with 11 bases left between them. The CDR3 spans 17 residues. CDR3 region: CASSLGASGSYNSPLHF. The CDR3 DNA follows: TGCGCCAGCAGCTTGGGGGCTTCAGGATCCTATAATTCACCCCTCCACTTT.

Notes on this clonotype: At one of its ends the junction is not consistent with the germline gene, which may arise from a read error. V is TRBV5-1 and J is TRBJ1-5; no clear D. The CDR3 loop spans 14 amino acids. CDR1 SGHRS and CDR2 YFSETQ come from the germline V gene. DNA for the CDR3: TGCGCCAGCAGCTTGGAACCTGCCAATCAGCCCCAGAATTTT. This codes for CASSLEPANQPQNF.

The chain combines TRBV28 with TRBJ2-7, with D maybe TRBD1 (5 bases). The CDR3 extends over 10 amino acids. Germline V CDR1 and CDR2: MDHEN, SYDVKM. The chain's CDR3 is CGAGNYEQYF. DNA for the CDR3: TGTGGAGCAGGGAACTACGAGCAGTACTTC.

This clonotype was observed a handful of times. The chain combines TRBV5-1 with TRBJ2-7; the match to TRBD1 covers 7 bases. The germline V gene encodes CDR1 SGHRS and CDR2 YFSETQ. The CDR3 consists of 13 residues. V trimming: 4 bases; J trimming: 2 bases; junction bases outside the gene matches: 3. CDR3 nucleotides: TGCGCCAGCAGCCCACAGGGGACCTACGAGCAGTACTTC. Its protein is CASSPQGTYEQYF.

The chain joins TRBV5-6 to TRBJ1-2; D unclear. Trimming shortened V by 0 bases and J by 2 bases, and 11 bases separated the two germline ends. CDR1 and CDR2 from the germline V gene are SGHDT and YYEEEE. The CDR3 is 15 amino acids. CDR3 protein: CASSLDEGVNYGYTF. The CDR3, as DNA: TGTGCCAGCAGCTTGGATGAGGGTGTAAACTATGGCTACACCTTC.

The rearrangement uses TRBV10-3 and TRBJ2-2; D ambiguous. V dropped 0 bases and J dropped 2 bases, with 7 bases sitting between them. Germline CDR1 and CDR2: ENHRY and SYGVKD. This CDR3 is built from 15 residues. CDR3 protein: CAISESADNTGELFF. CDR3 sequence (DNA): TGTGCCATCAGTGAGTCGGCGGATAACACCGGGGAGCTGTTTTTT.

The chain combines TRBV4-2 with TRBJ2-3, with D hard to call. The ends were cut back, 0 bases at V and 0 bases at J, with 10 bases in the middle. This CDR3 comprises 16 residues. CDR1 LGHNA and CDR2 YNFKEQ come from the germline V gene. CDR3 DNA: TGTGCCAGCAGCCAAGACGACTCCCCTAGCACAGATACGCAGTATTTT. Protein product: CASSQDDSPSTDTQYF.